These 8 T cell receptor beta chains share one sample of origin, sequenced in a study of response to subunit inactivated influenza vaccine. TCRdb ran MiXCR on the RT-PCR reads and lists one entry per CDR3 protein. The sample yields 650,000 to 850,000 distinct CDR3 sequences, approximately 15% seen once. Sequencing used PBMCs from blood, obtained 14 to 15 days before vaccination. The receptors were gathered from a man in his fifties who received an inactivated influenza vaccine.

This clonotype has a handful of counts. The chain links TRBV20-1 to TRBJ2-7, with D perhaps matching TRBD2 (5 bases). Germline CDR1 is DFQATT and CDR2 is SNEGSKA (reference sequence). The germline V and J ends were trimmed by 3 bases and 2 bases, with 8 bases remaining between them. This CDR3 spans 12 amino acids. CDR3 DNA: TGCAGTGCTAGCGGGGATCCCTACGAGCAGTACTTC. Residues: CSASGDPYEQYF.

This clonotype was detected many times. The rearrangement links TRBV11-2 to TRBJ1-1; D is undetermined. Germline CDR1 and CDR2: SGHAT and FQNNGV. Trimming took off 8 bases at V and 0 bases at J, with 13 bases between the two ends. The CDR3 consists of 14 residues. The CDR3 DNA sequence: TGTGCCAGCCTCCTAGGACGGCTGAACACTGAAGCTTTCTTT. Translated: CASLLGRLNTEAFF.

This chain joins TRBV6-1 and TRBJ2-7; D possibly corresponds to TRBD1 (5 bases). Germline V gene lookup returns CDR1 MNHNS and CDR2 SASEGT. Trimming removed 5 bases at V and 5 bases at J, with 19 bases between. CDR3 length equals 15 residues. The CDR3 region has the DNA TGTGCCAGCAGTCAAATTCAGGGATTACTCGACGAGCAGTACTTC. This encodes CASSQIQGLLDEQYF.

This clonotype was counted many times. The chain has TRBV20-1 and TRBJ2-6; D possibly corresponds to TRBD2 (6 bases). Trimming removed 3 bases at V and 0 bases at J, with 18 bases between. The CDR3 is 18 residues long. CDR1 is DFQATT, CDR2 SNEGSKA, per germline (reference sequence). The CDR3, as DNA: TGCAGTGCTAGGGGCCGTCCCCGGGAGCCCTCTGGGGCCAACGTCCTGACTTTC. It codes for CSARGRPREPSGANVLTF.

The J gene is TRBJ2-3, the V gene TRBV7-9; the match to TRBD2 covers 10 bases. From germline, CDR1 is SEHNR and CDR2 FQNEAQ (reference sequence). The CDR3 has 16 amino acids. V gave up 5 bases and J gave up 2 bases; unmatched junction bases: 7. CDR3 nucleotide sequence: TGTGCCAGCAGCGACGGGACTAGCGCAACCACAGATACGCAGTATTTT. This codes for CASSDGTSATTDTQYF.

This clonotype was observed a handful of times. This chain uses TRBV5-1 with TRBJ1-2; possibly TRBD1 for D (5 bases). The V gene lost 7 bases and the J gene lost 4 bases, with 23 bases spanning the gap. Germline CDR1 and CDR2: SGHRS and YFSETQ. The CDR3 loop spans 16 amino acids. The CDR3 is CASRSTQGPRGYGYTF. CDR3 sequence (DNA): TGCGCCAGCCGCAGCACACAAGGACCTAGGGGCTATGGCTACACCTTC.

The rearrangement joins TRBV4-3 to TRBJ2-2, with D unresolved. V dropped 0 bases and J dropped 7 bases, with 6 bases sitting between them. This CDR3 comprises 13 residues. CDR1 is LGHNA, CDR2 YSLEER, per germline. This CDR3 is CASSQDWGGELFF. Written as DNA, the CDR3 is TGCGCCAGCAGCCAAGATTGGGGCGGGGAGCTGTTTTTT.

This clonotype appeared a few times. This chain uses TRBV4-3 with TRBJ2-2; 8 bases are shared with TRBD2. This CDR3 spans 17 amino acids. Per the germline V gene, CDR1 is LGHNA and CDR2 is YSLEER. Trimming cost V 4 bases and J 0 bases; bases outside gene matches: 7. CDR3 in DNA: TGCGCCAGCAGCCGGACTAGCCGTCGCACGAACACCGGGGAGCTGTTTTTT. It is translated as CASSRTSRRTNTGELFF.